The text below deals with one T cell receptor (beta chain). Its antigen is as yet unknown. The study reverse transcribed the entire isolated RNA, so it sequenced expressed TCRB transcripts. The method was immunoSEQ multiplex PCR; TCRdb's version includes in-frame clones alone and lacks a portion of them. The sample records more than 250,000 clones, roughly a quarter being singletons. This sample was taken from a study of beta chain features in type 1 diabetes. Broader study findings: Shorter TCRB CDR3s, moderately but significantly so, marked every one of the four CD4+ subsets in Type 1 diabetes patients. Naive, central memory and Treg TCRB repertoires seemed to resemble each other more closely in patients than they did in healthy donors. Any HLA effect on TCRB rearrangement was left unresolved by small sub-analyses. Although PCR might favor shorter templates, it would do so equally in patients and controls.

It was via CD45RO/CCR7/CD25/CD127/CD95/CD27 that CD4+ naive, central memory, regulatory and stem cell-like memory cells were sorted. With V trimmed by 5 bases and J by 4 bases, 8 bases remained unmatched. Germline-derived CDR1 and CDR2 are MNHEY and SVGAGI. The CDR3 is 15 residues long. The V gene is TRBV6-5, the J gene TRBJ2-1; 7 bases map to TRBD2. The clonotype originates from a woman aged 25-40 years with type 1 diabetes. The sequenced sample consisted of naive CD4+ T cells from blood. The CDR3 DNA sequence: TGTGCCAGCAGTCCCACTAGCGCGGGGTACAATGAGCAGTTCTTC. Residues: CASSPTSAGYNEQFF.